Shown below are 32 T cell receptor beta chains from a single sample sequenced in a study of untreated major depressive disorder (dated by TCRdb to 2017 to 2018). Overall study outcomes, separate from this receptor: Sequencing confirmed higher TRBV05-01 (Vbeta 5.1) usage among CD4+ T cells of depressed patients than controls, with p = 0.040 in a one-tailed test.

The library was built by means of the immunoSEQ multiplex PCR assay. TCRdb took over this immuneACCESS table, retaining in-frame rearrangements with V and J assigned. Such tables are incomplete; in checked studies, under half of the missing clones stem from an unresolved V gene, and the remainder is unexplained. The table for this sample lists approximately 15,000 clones; 80% to 95% of them were counted only once. About 0.86% of the sample lies in the top ten. The antigens for these receptors are not known. What was sequenced was CD4+ T cells from PBMCs. The receptors derive from a man between 25 and 39 years old with major depressive disorder.

This sequence joins TRBV11-2 and TRBJ1-1; 7 bases are shared with TRBD1. Germline V gene sequence: CDR1 SGHAT, CDR2 FQNNGV. The CDR3 is 13 residues long. Trimming at V came to 5 bases and at J to 3 bases, leaving 3 bases not matched to a gene. CDR3: CASSRQGYTEAFF. CDR3 bases: TGTGCCAGCAGCCGACAGGGCTACACTGAAGCTTTCTTT.

This chain links TRBV9 with TRBJ1-2, with a tentative D call TRBD1 (6 bases). Trimming cost V 4 bases and J 8 bases, with 18 bases left between them. CDR3 length: 14 amino acids. The V gene's germline CDR1 is SGDLS and CDR2 YYNGEE. This CDR3 is CASSSEQGLGGYTF. CDR3 DNA sequence: TGTGCCAGCAGCTCCGAACAGGGTTTAGGAGGCTACACCTTC.

This chain uses TRBV5-1 with TRBJ2-1, with 9 bases fitting TRBD1. CDR3 length equals 14 residues. The V gene end was trimmed by 0 bases and the J gene end by 10 bases; junction bases not matched to a gene: 5. Germline assignment: CDR1 SGHRS and CDR2 YFSETQ. CDR3 residues: CASSLEGTGPEQFF. The CDR3 DNA follows: TGCGCCAGCAGCTTGGAGGGGACAGGGCCCGAGCAGTTCTTC.

V and J are TRBV7-2 and TRBJ1-2; D is undetermined. Germline CDR1 is SGHTA and CDR2 is FQGNSA. This CDR3 contains 11 residues. V was cut by 4 bases and J by 5 bases, with 5 bases left in between. The CDR3: CASSWTYGYTF. As DNA, the CDR3 is TGTGCCAGCAGCTGGACTTATGGCTACACCTTC.

The CDR3 DNA reads as TGTGCCAGCAGAGCCCCCCGGGACCTGATCAATCAGCCCCAGCATTTT. This encodes CASRAPRDLINQPQHF. The chain has TRBV5-8 and TRBJ1-5; D is possibly TRBD1 (5 bases). The V gene's germline CDR1 is SGHTS and CDR2 YDEGEE. This CDR3 region has 16 residues. Trimming stripped 5 bases from V and 3 bases from J, with 18 bases between.

The chain uses TRBV5-1 and TRBJ2-6; D is uncertain. Germline lookup yields CDR1 SGHRS and CDR2 YFSETQ. Trimming removed 1 base at V and 5 bases at J, with 13 bases between. The CDR3 sequence is 16 residues long. The CDR3 here is CASSLQESLRANVLTF. The CDR3 bases are TGCGCCAGCAGCTTGCAGGAGTCCCTACGGGCCAACGTCCTGACTTTC. The full variable domain, in which reference TRBV5-1 and TRBJ2-6 provide the parts outside the CDR3, is KAGVTQTPRYLIKTRGQQVTLSCSPISGHRSVSWYQQTPGQGLQFLFEYFSETQRNKGNFPGRFSGRQFSNSRSEMNVSTLELGDSALYLCASSLQESLRANVLTFGAGSRLTVL.

V usage is TRBV2 and J usage is TRBJ2-3; unclear D gene. The CDR3 spans 13 residues. V lost 6 bases and J 0 bases, leaving 7 bases between the germline ends. CDR1 and CDR2 from the germline V gene are SNHLY and FYNNEI. The CDR3 loop reads CASRETSTDTQYF. In DNA, the CDR3 is TGTGCCAGCAGGGAGACTAGCACAGATACGCAGTATTTT.

This chain links TRBV6-5 with TRBJ2-5, with 9 bases matching TRBD2. Trimming at V came to 0 bases and at J to 5 bases, leaving 4 bases not matched to a gene. Per germline, CDR1 MNHEY and CDR2 SVGAGI. CDR3 length: 15 amino acids. CDR3 DNA: TGTGCCAGCAGTTACTCTGCGGGGGGGATGGAGACCCAGTACTTC. This translates into CASSYSAGGMETQYF.

The chain joins TRBV5-1 to TRBJ1-6; D perhaps matches TRBD1 (5 bases). V dropped 0 bases and J dropped 3 bases, with 10 bases sitting between them. This CDR3 spans 16 amino acids. Germline CDR1 SGHRS, CDR2 YFSETQ. For the CDR3, the DNA is TGCGCCAGCAGCTTGGTTGGACACCTCTATAATTCACCCCTCCACTTT. It codes for CASSLVGHLYNSPLHF.

The chain uses TRBV28 and TRBJ1-1, with TRBD1 matching over 7 bases. Germline V CDR1 and CDR2: MDHEN, SYDVKM. V dropped 6 bases and J dropped 7; count of bases not matched to a gene: 5. The CDR3 is made up of 12 amino acids. CDR3 sequence: CASREGQYEAFF. CDR3 nucleotides: TGTGCCAGCAGGGAGGGACAGTATGAAGCTTTCTTT.

The chain recombines TRBV5-4 with TRBJ1-1; D is unclear. The CDR3 has 13 amino acids. Germline V lookup: CDR1 SGHNT, CDR2 YYREEE (reference sequence). The germline V and J ends were trimmed by 2 bases and 1 base, with 6 bases remaining between them. The CDR3 coding sequence is TGTGCCAGCAGCTTCATAGGGAACACTGAAGCTTTCTTT. Translation gives CASSFIGNTEAFF.

This chain links TRBV6-4 with TRBJ2-5; 7 bases fit TRBD2. CDR3 length: 15 residues. V was pared by 4 bases and J by 6 bases, with 11 bases of the junction left unmatched. Germline-derived CDR1 and CDR2 are MRHNA and SNTAGT. The CDR3 DNA is TGTGCCAGCAGTGGCGAAGGGAGGGTGAGAAAGACCCAGTACTTC. The encoded protein is CASSGEGRVRKTQYF.

This chain joins TRBV28 and TRBJ2-7; D remains ambiguous. Germline V CDR1 and CDR2: MDHEN, SYDVKM. The CDR3 sequence is 13 residues long. Trimming removed 4 bases at V and 2 bases at J, with 9 bases between. The DNA of the CDR3 is TGTGCCAGCAGTTCGACTGCGCCCTACGAGCAGTACTTC. Protein product: CASSSTAPYEQYF.

This chain uses TRBV7-9 with TRBJ2-2, with 7 bases that match TRBD2. Trimming removed 2 bases from V and 0 bases from J; junction bases left unmatched: 3. The CDR3 runs to 16 residues. CDR1 and CDR2 from the germline V gene are SEHNR and FQNEAQ (reference sequence). CDR3 coding DNA: TGTGCCAGCAGCTTATACAGCGGGACGAACACCGGGGAGCTGTTTTTT. It specifies CASSLYSGTNTGELFF. Full variable domain (remainder filled in from reference TRBV7-9 and TRBJ2-2): DTGVSQNPRHKITKRGQNVTFRCDPISEHNRLYWYRQTLGQGPEFLTYFQNEAQLEKSRLLSDRFSAERPKGSFSTLEIQRTEQGDSAMYLCASSLYSGTNTGELFFGEGSRLTVL.

This rearrangement joins TRBV18 to TRBJ1-5; D possibly corresponds to TRBD1 (5 bases). The CDR3 has 17 amino acids. Germline V gene lookup returns CDR1 KGHSH and CDR2 LQKENI. With 0 bases removed from V and 4 bases from J, the gap between germline ends came to 16 bases. DNA of the CDR3: TGTGCCAGCTCACCACCGAATTTGGGGGTTAGAAATCAGCCCCAGCATTTT. Translated, it gives CASSPPNLGVRNQPQHF.

This clone was picked up one time. The chain combines TRBV6-1 with TRBJ2-1, with D perhaps TRBD1 or TRBD2 (6 bases each). CDR3 size: 14 residues. Germline V gives CDR1 MNHNS, CDR2 SASEGT. V was clipped by 6 bases and J by 7 bases, with 16 bases between them. CDR3 protein: CASRRDTTLNEQFF. The DNA of the CDR3 is TGTGCCAGCAGGCGGGACACCACCTTGAATGAGCAGTTCTTC.

This CDR3 reads CASSPRAGTYYNEQFF. CDR3 DNA: TGTGCCAGCAGCCCACGGGCCGGGACGTACTACAATGAGCAGTTCTTC. J is TRBJ2-1 and V is TRBV7-2; D is possibly TRBD1 or TRBD2 (5 bases each). The CDR3 runs to 16 residues. V lost 5 bases and J lost 3, with 17 bases in between. CDR1 SGHTA and CDR2 FQGNSA come from the germline V gene. The whole variable domain, remainder taken from reference TRBV7-2 and TRBJ2-1, is GAGVSQSPSNKVTEKGKDVELRCDPISGHTALYWYRQSLGQGLEFLIYFQGNSAPDKSGLPSDRFSAERTGGSVSTLTIQRTQQEDSAVYLCASSPRAGTYYNEQFFGPGTRLTVL.

The J gene is TRBJ2-3, the V gene TRBV5-4; D unclear. CDR3 length equals 14 residues. The germline V gene encodes CDR1 SGHNT and CDR2 YYREEE (reference sequence). Trimming removed 1 base at V and 0 bases at J, with 6 bases between. CDR3 DNA: TGTGCCAGCAGCTTGAAGGCTAGCACAGATACGCAGTATTTT. Protein: CASSLKASTDTQYF.

V usage is TRBV30 and J usage is TRBJ2-1, with D perhaps TRBD1 (6 bases). The length of the CDR3 is 14 residues. Germline V gene lookup returns CDR1 GTSNPN and CDR2 SVGIG (reference sequence). Trimming took off 0 bases at V and 4 bases at J, with 10 bases between the two ends. CDR3 loop: CAWSVSGQYNEQFF. The DNA for the CDR3 is TGTGCCTGGAGTGTAAGCGGACAGTACAATGAGCAGTTCTTC.

The chain joins TRBV18 to TRBJ1-2; no definite D call. The CDR3 is 12 amino acids. With 2 bases removed from V and 1 base from J, the gap between germline ends came to 2 bases. Germline V gene sequence: CDR1 KGHSH, CDR2 LQKENI. As DNA, the CDR3 is TGTGCCAGCTCACCAGATAACTATGGCTACACCTTC. Protein: CASSPDNYGYTF.

The rearrangement joins TRBV7-9 to TRBJ1-3; D is possibly TRBD1 (6 bases). From germline, CDR1 is SEHNR and CDR2 FQNEAQ (reference sequence). CDR3 length: 15 residues. V dropped 3 bases and J dropped 5 bases, with 14 bases sitting between them. The DNA for the CDR3 is TGTGCCAGCAGCTTTACCGGGACAAATAGAAACACCATATATTTT. It specifies CASSFTGTNRNTIYF.

V usage is TRBV30 and J usage is TRBJ2-1; D may be TRBD1 (5 bases). Trimming took 3 bases from V and 4 from J, leaving 10 bases between them. Germline-derived CDR1 and CDR2 are GTSNPN and SVGIG (reference sequence). The CDR3 has 13 amino acids. CDR3 region: CAWRVDNYNEQFF. The CDR3 nucleotides are TGTGCCTGGAGGGTGGACAATTACAATGAGCAGTTCTTC. The full variable domain, in which reference TRBV30 and TRBJ2-1 provide the parts outside the CDR3, is SQTIHQWPATLVQPVGSPLSLECTVEGTSNPNLYWYRQAAGRGLQLLFYSVGIGQISSEVPQNLSASRPQDRQFILSSKKLLLSDSGFYLCAWRVDNYNEQFFGPGTRLTVL.

The gene calls are TRBV6-6 and TRBJ2-2; tentative D call: TRBD2 (5 bases). The CDR3 is made up of 15 amino acids. Deletions cut 8 bases from V and 6 bases from J, with 19 bases between. Per germline, CDR1 MNHNY and CDR2 SVGAGI (reference sequence). The CDR3 bases are TGTGCCAGCGCCCAAGGGTACAGCGGTTCCGGGGAGCTGTTTTTT. This gives the protein CASAQGYSGSGELFF.

V usage is TRBV30 and J usage is TRBJ1-2; weak D call: TRBD1 (6 bases). V was trimmed by 3 bases and J by 4 bases, leaving 15 bases between them. The CDR3 loop spans 14 amino acids. Germline CDR1 GTSNPN, CDR2 SVGIG (reference sequence). This CDR3 reads CAWSGGRKVYGYTF. The DNA of the CDR3 is TGTGCCTGGAGCGGGGGGCGAAAGGTCTATGGCTACACCTTC.

This chain connects TRBV5-1 to TRBJ1-2; D call uncertain. CDR1 SGHRS and CDR2 YFSETQ come from the germline V gene. The CDR3 is 14 residues long. The V and J ends lost 5 bases and 5 bases respectively, with 16 bases between them. CDR3: CASSAPEERYGYTF. The CDR3 DNA reads TGCGCCAGCAGTGCCCCAGAGGAAAGATATGGCTACACCTTC.

V is TRBV2 and J is TRBJ2-3; 7 positions match TRBD2. CDR1 and CDR2 (germline): SNHLY, FYNNEI. J gave up 7 bases and V 8 bases, and 6 bases lay outside the gene matches. The CDR3 is 12 amino acids. The CDR3 loop is CASGLGGNTQYF. The CDR3 DNA follows: TGTGCCAGCGGGTTGGGAGGGAATACGCAGTATTTT. The full variable domain, rest sourced from reference TRBV2 and TRBJ2-3, is EPEVTQTPSHQVTQMGQEVILRCVPISNHLYFYWYRQILGQKVEFLVSFYNNEISEKSEIFDDQFSVERPDGSNFTLKIRSTKLEDSAMYFCASGLGGNTQYFGPGTRLTVL.

V gene TRBV2 combines with J gene TRBJ1-6, with D possibly matching TRBD1 (5 bases). V gave up 1 base and J gave up 13 bases, with 20 bases separating them. CDR1 is SNHLY, CDR2 FYNNEI, per germline. This CDR3 spans 16 amino acids. CDR3 coding DNA: TGTGCCAGCAGTGAAGGGCGCGGGACCGGGCCCTCTCCCCTCCACTTT. Its translation is CASSEGRGTGPSPLHF.

Of note for this clone: One junction end disagrees with the germline gene, perhaps due to a read error. This chain connects TRBV30 to TRBJ2-5; TRBD2 matches at 8 bases. In germline, CDR1 is GTSNPN, CDR2 SVGIG (reference sequence). The CDR3 length is 18 residues. CDR3: CAWSVKYGGARDQETQYF. The DNA for the CDR3 is TGTGCCTGGAGTGTAAAGTACGGGGGGGCCCGGGACCAGGAGACCCAGTACTTC.

The rearrangement uses TRBV27 and TRBJ1-4; D is possibly TRBD1 (6 bases). The V end was cut by 2 bases, the J end by 8 bases, with 15 bases between. Looked up from germline, CDR1 is MNHEY and CDR2 is SMNVEV (reference sequence). The length of the CDR3 is 15 residues. CDR3 sequence (DNA): TGTGCCAGCAGTTTAACCCAGGGGCGAGGGGAAAAACTGTTTTTT. It specifies CASSLTQGRGEKLFF.

This chain connects TRBV7-9 to TRBJ2-5; D is perhaps TRBD1 (6 bases). Trimming pared 3 bases from V and 3 bases from J, leaving 17 bases between. Germline V gene data show CDR1 as SEHNR and CDR2 as FQNEAQ (reference sequence). This CDR3 region has 16 residues. The CDR3 here is CASSFLQGLDKETQYF. The CDR3 nucleotides read TGTGCCAGCAGCTTCCTACAGGGTCTAGACAAAGAGACCCAGTACTTC.

The chain carries TRBV7-2 and TRBJ1-2, with a weak D call TRBD1 (5 bases). The length of the CDR3 is 14 residues. V lost 5 bases and J lost 5, with 15 bases in between. Germline loops: CDR1 SGHTA, CDR2 FQGNSA. The CDR3 spells CASSPKAGGYGYTF. Here the CDR3 DNA reads TGTGCCAGCAGCCCTAAAGCGGGGGGATATGGCTACACCTTC. Looking up the rest from reference TRBV7-2 and TRBJ1-2 gives the full variable domain: GAGVSQSPSNKVTEKGKDVELRCDPISGHTALYWYRQSLGQGLEFLIYFQGNSAPDKSGLPSDRFSAERTGGSVSTLTIQRTQQEDSAVYLCASSPKAGGYGYTFGSGTRLTVV.

This chain joins TRBV5-4 and TRBJ2-3; 7 nucleotides line up with TRBD1. The CDR3 runs to 15 residues. With 5 bases clipped from V and 3 bases from J, the junction kept 9 bases outside the gene matches. The V gene's germline CDR1 is SGHNT and CDR2 YYREEE (reference sequence). The CDR3: CASRSTGQRTDTQYF. In DNA, the CDR3 is TGTGCCAGCAGATCTACGGGACAGAGAACAGATACGCAGTATTTT.